This section outlines one TCR beta chain sequence together with its context. The data were obtained in a study of blood T cell repertoires in COVID-19. In the study overall: Donors in the United States, Italy and Spain gave samples during acute or convalescent COVID-19. The cDNA or gDNA used as material had been derived from T cells, B-cell-depleted T cells, or PBMCs.

The CDR3 is 16 amino acids. The germline gives CDR1 MGHDK, CDR2 SYGVNS. V lost 3 bases to trimming and J lost 7 bases, with 19 bases between them. Methods used by the authors: Researchers report that nucleated cell counts were estimated from reference gene primer amplification. The data were produced by immunoSEQ multiplex PCR, yet TCRdb's version contains in-frame clones alone and is incomplete. D and trimming come from the DNA, and the V and J calls and clone size come from that table. Among 88,000 or so clones, approximately 86% were seen once, and the ten largest hold about 7.2%. The sequenced sample consisted of peripheral blood. The origin of this receptor is a man between 60 and 70 years old with acute or convalescent COVID-19. This chain uses TRBV25-1 with TRBJ1-3; maybe TRBD1 (6 bases). CDR3 protein: CASSDLLPQRGNTIYF. The CDR3 nucleotides read TGTGCCAGCAGTGACCTCCTCCCCCAGAGGGGGAACACCATATATTTT.